This note documents a single T cell receptor (beta chain) sequence. Study members were between about 18 and 95 years old and lived in 24 US regions. Cohort 3 recovered donors had two negative PCRs, clearance, or symptom resolution. This record belongs to a study of blood T cell repertoires in COVID-19. Study-wide context: COVID-19 samples collected from the United States, Italy and Spain covered acute and convalescent phases.

Trimming took 4 bases from V and 0 from J, leaving 7 bases between them. Looked up from germline, CDR1 is SGHAT and CDR2 is FQNNGV. CDR3 length equals 15 residues. In the authors' workflow: How many nucleated cells were present was estimated from reference gene primer amplification. Produced via immunoSEQ multiplex PCR; TCRdb's table is partial and in-frame only. V, J and clone size derive from that table, while D and trimming were established from the DNA sequence. Of about 230,000 clones listed, under 90% are singletons. The origin of this receptor is a man aged 55 to 70 who had recovered from COVID-19. The V and J genes are TRBV11-2 and TRBJ1-6, with D possibly being TRBD1 (6 bases). The sequencing input was PBMCs or T cells enriched from blood (not recorded which). The CDR3 region has the DNA TGTGCCAGCAGCTCCAGGGGCTCCTATAATTCACCCCTCCACTTT. It yields the protein CASSSRGSYNSPLHF.